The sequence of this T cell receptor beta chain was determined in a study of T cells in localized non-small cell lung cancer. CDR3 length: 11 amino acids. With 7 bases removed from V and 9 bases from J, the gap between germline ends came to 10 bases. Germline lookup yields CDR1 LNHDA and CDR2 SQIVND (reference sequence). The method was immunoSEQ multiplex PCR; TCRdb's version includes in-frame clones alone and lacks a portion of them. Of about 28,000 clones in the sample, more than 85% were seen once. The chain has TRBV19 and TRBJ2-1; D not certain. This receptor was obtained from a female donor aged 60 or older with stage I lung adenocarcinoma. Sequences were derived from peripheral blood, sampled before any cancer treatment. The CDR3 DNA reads TGTGCCAGTACCAATGGGATTGAGCAGTTCTTC. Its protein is CASTNGIEQFF.